Listed here are 31 T cell receptor beta chains from one sample, sequenced in a study of blood T cell repertoires in COVID-19. Sequencing was performed with immunoSEQ multiplex PCR; in TCRdb, only in-frame clones are kept and a portion is missing. Of about 240,000 clones in the sample, 70% to 90% were seen once. What was sequenced was peripheral blood. All receptors come from a man aged 45-65 years with acute or convalescent COVID-19.

The chain links TRBV14 to TRBJ2-7, with 7 nucleotides matching TRBD2. The CDR3 sequence is 14 residues long. Germline V CDR1 and CDR2: SGHDN, FVKESK. The V gene end was trimmed by 4 bases and the J gene end by 4 bases; junction bases not matched to a gene: 7. In DNA form, the CDR3 reads TGTGCCAGCAGCCCAGTAGCGGGTGAATACGAGCAGTACTTC. Translating gives CASSPVAGEYEQYF.

V gene TRBV10-3 combines with J gene TRBJ2-5, with 11 bases fitting TRBD2. This CDR3 has 17 residues. Germline lookup yields CDR1 ENHRY and CDR2 SYGVKD. The trim removed 3 bases at V and 4 bases at J, leaving 10 bases unmatched. Here the CDR3 reads CAISDPRGSGGVETQYF. CDR3 coding DNA: TGTGCCATCAGTGACCCCCGAGGTAGCGGGGGGGTAGAGACCCAGTACTTC.

The gene calls are TRBV5-1 and TRBJ1-1; tentatively, D is TRBD1 (5 bases). CDR1 SGHRS and CDR2 YFSETQ come from the germline V gene. The CDR3 is 15 residues long. V lost 0 bases to trimming and J lost 3 bases, with 12 bases between them. DNA of the CDR3: TGCGCCAGCAGCTTGGAGGGGCAGTCTTACACTGAAGCTTTCTTT. Amino acids: CASSLEGQSYTEAFF.

V and J are TRBV9 and TRBJ2-1; 9 bases are shared with TRBD1. CDR3 length: 20 amino acids. The V gene end was trimmed by 4 bases and the J gene end by 0 bases; junction bases not matched to a gene: 17. Germline V lookup: CDR1 SGDLS, CDR2 YYNGEE. The CDR3 nucleotides read TGTGCCAGCAGCCATGGCGCTACCGGGACAGGGAAAGGCTCCTACAATGAGCAGTTCTTC. Its protein product is CASSHGATGTGKGSYNEQFF. The entire variable domain, with the rest obtained from reference TRBV9 and TRBJ2-1, is as follows: DSGVTQTPKHLITATGQRVTLRCSPRSGDLSVYWYQQSLDQGLQFLIQYYNGEERAKGNILERFSAQQFPDLHSELNLSSLELGDSALYFCASSHGATGTGKGSYNEQFFGPGTRLTVL.

The V gene is TRBV19, the J gene TRBJ1-2; D not certain. This CDR3 has 16 amino acids. V shed 11 bases and J shed 3 bases, with 25 bases lying between them. Germline V gene data show CDR1 as LNHDA and CDR2 as SQIVND (reference sequence). As DNA, the CDR3 is TGTGCCGCGTATTCCGAGGAGAAGGGAGGTGACTATGGCTACACCTTC. Protein sequence: CAAYSEEKGGDYGYTF.

The CDR3 is CASSRVRLGVETQYF. The CDR3 DNA is TGTGCCAGCAGTCGGGTCCGGTTAGGGGTAGAGACCCAGTACTTC. The V gene is TRBV6-2 or TRBV6-3, the J gene TRBJ2-5, with D tentatively TRBD1 (5 bases). The V end lost 5 bases, the J end lost 4 bases, and 17 bases lay between the germline ends. Germline CDR1 is MNHEY and CDR2 is SVGEGT. CDR3 length: 15 residues.

The chain employs TRBV10-3 and TRBJ1-4, with 10 bases lining up with TRBD1. J lost 6 bases, V lost 4 bases, and 2 bases had no gene match. Germline V gives CDR1 ENHRY, CDR2 SYGVKD. The CDR3 has 14 residues. CDR3 protein: CAISGDRGDEKLFF. CDR3 DNA sequence: TGTGCCATCAGTGGGGACAGGGGTGATGAAAAACTGTTTTTT.

V and J are TRBV5-5 and TRBJ1-4; possibly TRBD1 for D (5 bases). The CDR3 runs 14 residues. CDR1 and CDR2 (germline): SGHKS, YYEKEE (reference sequence). Trimming pared 4 bases from V and 1 base from J, leaving 8 bases between. CDR3 residues: CASSAGLTNEKLFF. CDR3 in DNA: TGTGCCAGCAGCGCAGGGTTAACTAATGAAAAACTGTTTTTT.

In this sample, this clone turned up a few times. The chain is built from TRBV3-1 (or the pseudogene TRBV3-2) and TRBJ2-7, with 9 bases lining up with TRBD1. V dropped 3 bases and J dropped 0; count of bases not matched to a gene: 6. There are 16 residues in the CDR3. The germline CDR1 and CDR2 sequences are LGHDT and YNNKEL (reference sequence). This CDR3 is CASSQYRTGASYEQYF. The CDR3 DNA sequence: TGTGCCAGCAGCCAGTATCGGACAGGGGCCTCCTACGAGCAGTACTTC.

The CDR3 protein is CASSQWMATDIQYF. The CDR3 DNA sequence: TGTGCCAGCAGCCAATGGATGGCGACTGACATTCAGTACTTC. V gene TRBV16 combines with J gene TRBJ2-4; D gene ambiguous. Looked up from germline, CDR1 is KGHSY and CDR2 is FQNENV. V was clipped by 1 base and J by 8 bases, with 12 bases between them. This CDR3 has 14 residues.

This chain links TRBV7-3 with TRBJ2-3; 10 nucleotides match TRBD2. The CDR3 consists of 14 residues. Germline CDR1 is SGHTA and CDR2 is FQGTGA. Losses at the gene ends were 5 bases for V and 5 bases for J; bases not matched to a gene: 4. Written as DNA, the CDR3 is TGTGCCAGCAGCCTCAGGACTAGCGGAGATACGCAGTATTTT. Protein product: CASSLRTSGDTQYF.

The genes are TRBV13 and TRBJ2-7; D remains unclear. Germline V lookup: CDR1 PRHDT, CDR2 FYEKMQ (reference sequence). The CDR3 is made up of 14 amino acids. V dropped 5 bases and J dropped 2 bases, with 13 bases sitting between them. This chain's CDR3 is CASSARGSAYEQYF. The CDR3 nucleotides are TGTGCCAGCAGCGCCCGTGGCTCAGCCTACGAGCAGTACTTC.

This chain uses TRBV5-1 with TRBJ1-6; 7 nucleotides match TRBD1. There are 16 residues in the CDR3. From germline, CDR1 is SGHRS and CDR2 YFSETQ. V was pared by 0 bases and J by 8 bases, with 8 bases of the junction left unmatched. CDR3 sequence (DNA): TGCGCCAGCAGCTTGGAGGCAGGGGGAAGATATTCACCCCTCCACTTT. As protein: CASSLEAGGRYSPLHF.

In its sample, this clone is medium-sized. The rearrangement uses TRBV7-6 and TRBJ2-1, with TRBD2 matching over 7 bases. The CDR3 consists of 14 residues. Germline V CDR1 and CDR2: SGHVS, FNYEAQ. J was trimmed by 2 bases and V by 3 bases; bases with no gene match: 1. CDR3 DNA: TGTGCCAGCAGCTTGAGCGGGACCTACAATGAGCAGTTCTTC. Its translation is CASSLSGTYNEQFF.

The chain combines TRBV18 with TRBJ2-5, with 9 bases lining up with TRBD2. The J segment lost 5 bases and the V segment lost 0 bases, leaving 7 bases of the junction unmatched. The CDR3 is 16 amino acids. Germline values: CDR1 KGHSH, CDR2 LQKENI. CDR3 nucleotide sequence: TGTGCCAGCTCACCACCTAGCGGGAGCTCTTGGGAGACCCAGTACTTC. This encodes CASSPPSGSSWETQYF.

The V call is TRBV3-1 (or the pseudogene TRBV3-2), the J call TRBJ2-5, with 10 nucleotides matching TRBD2. There are 15 residues in the CDR3. The ends lost 3 bases at V and 4 bases at J; junction bases unmatched: 5. Germline V lookup: CDR1 LGHDT, CDR2 YNNKEL (reference sequence). The CDR3: CASSQLAGVAETQYF. The CDR3 nucleotides are TGTGCCAGCAGCCAGCTAGCGGGAGTGGCAGAGACCCAGTACTTC.

The chain carries TRBV11-3 and TRBJ2-1, with 8 bases aligning to TRBD2. V lost 6 bases, J lost 0 bases, and 7 bases stayed unmatched. This CDR3 has 16 amino acids. Germline CDR1 is SGHNT and CDR2 is YENEEA. CDR3 DNA sequence: TGTGCCAGCAGTAGCGGGATAAGGTCCTCCTACAATGAGCAGTTCTTC. Its protein is CASSSGIRSSYNEQFF.

This clone was found a few times. The CDR3 reads CASSFLDRVADGYTF. DNA of the CDR3: TGTGCCAGCAGTTTTCTGGACAGGGTAGCTGATGGCTACACCTTC. This chain links TRBV27 with TRBJ1-2; 8 bases match TRBD1. Germline assignment: CDR1 MNHEY and CDR2 SMNVEV (reference sequence). This CDR3 is 15 amino acids long. Trimming took 3 bases from V and 6 from J; bases not matched to a gene: 9.

The chain uses TRBV6-5 and TRBJ1-1; tentatively, D is TRBD1 (5 bases). CDR3 length equals 14 residues. Per germline, CDR1 MNHEY and CDR2 SVGAGI. V lost 5 bases to trimming and J lost 4 bases, with 14 bases between them. The CDR3 is CASSPGNVGTEAFF. The CDR3 DNA sequence: TGTGCCAGCAGTCCAGGGAATGTCGGCACTGAAGCTTTCTTT.

J is TRBJ1-2 and V is TRBV19, with a tentative D call TRBD1 (5 bases). The CDR3 spans 15 residues. The germline gives CDR1 LNHDA, CDR2 SQIVND (reference sequence). Trimming stripped 5 bases from V and 0 bases from J, with 13 bases between. The CDR3 DNA reads as TGTGCCAGTAGTCATCTGGGGGGAACTAACTATGGCTACACCTTC. Amino acid sequence: CASSHLGGTNYGYTF.

V gene TRBV6-1 combines with J gene TRBJ1-5, with D tentatively TRBD1 (5 bases). In germline, CDR1 is MNHNS, CDR2 SASEGT. The CDR3 has 14 amino acids. V gave up 3 bases and J gave up 3 bases, with 9 bases separating them. The CDR3 coding sequence is TGTGCCAGCAGTGATGCAGGGAACAATCAGCCCCAGCATTTT. Its protein is CASSDAGNNQPQHF.

This clone was observed once. This chain uses TRBV12-3 or TRBV12-4 with TRBJ1-1; D possibly corresponds to TRBD1 (6 bases). The germline V and J ends were trimmed by 7 bases and 10 bases, with 19 bases remaining between them. The CDR3 runs 13 residues. The CDR3 DNA sequence: TGTGCCAGCACTCTTGGGGGGGCGCAGAGAGCTTTCTTT. It translates to CASTLGGAQRAFF.

CDR3 DNA sequence: TGTGCCAGCAGTTCCCTTAGGGGGACAGGGGCCTACGAGCAGTACTTC. It specifies CASSSLRGTGAYEQYF. The genes are TRBV27 and TRBJ2-7, with 10 bases aligning to TRBD1. CDR1 MNHEY and CDR2 SMNVEV come from the germline V gene (reference sequence). The CDR3 has 16 amino acids. J was trimmed by 2 bases and V by 4 bases; bases with no gene match: 8.

This clone was seen a handful of times. The rearrangement links TRBV7-3 to TRBJ1-2, with D unresolved. CDR3 length: 13 residues. The V gene's germline CDR1 is SGHTA and CDR2 FQGTGA. The V gene lost 3 bases and the J gene lost 6 bases, with 11 bases spanning the gap. CDR3 in DNA: TGTGCCAGCAGCTTGAGCGGGGATAATGGCTACACCTTC. Amino acids: CASSLSGDNGYTF.

The gene calls are TRBV3-1 (or the pseudogene TRBV3-2) and TRBJ2-3; D remains ambiguous. The CDR3 has 17 amino acids. Trimming left V 0 bases short and J 0 bases short, with 13 bases between. CDR1 and CDR2 from the germline V gene are LGHDT and YNNKEL (reference sequence). The chain's CDR3 is CASSQEMTSLSTDTQYF. The CDR3 DNA reads TGTGCCAGCAGCCAAGAAATGACAAGCCTTAGCACAGATACGCAGTATTTT.

Only a few counts were recorded for this clone. This chain joins TRBV5-1 and TRBJ1-1; D ambiguous. This CDR3 contains 14 residues. Trimming pared 0 bases from V and 1 base from J, leaving 7 bases between. Germline V gene sequence: CDR1 SGHRS, CDR2 YFSETQ. As DNA, the CDR3 is TGCGCCAGCAGCTTGGCAGGCTGGAACACTGAAGCTTTCTTT. This codes for CASSLAGWNTEAFF.

The chain combines TRBV6-5 with TRBJ2-3, with D perhaps TRBD2 (5 bases). This CDR3 has 15 amino acids. The germline V gene has CDR1 MNHEY and CDR2 SVGAGI. Trimming pared 6 bases from V and 6 bases from J, leaving 19 bases between. The DNA of the CDR3 is TGTGCCAGCAGCGCCACCACGGGGTTGGAGGATACGCAGTATTTT. Amino acid sequence: CASSATTGLEDTQYF.

The CDR3 DNA is TGTGCCAGCAGCCCCGACAGGGGGATGGCCGAGCAGTACTTC. Its translation is CASSPDRGMAEQYF. The rearrangement links TRBV2 to TRBJ2-7; 9 bases agree with TRBD1. This CDR3 is built from 14 residues. The V gene's germline CDR1 is SNHLY and CDR2 FYNNEI. The J segment lost 6 bases and the V segment lost 6 bases, leaving 9 bases of the junction unmatched.

The rearrangement joins TRBV5-1 to TRBJ2-2, with D unclear. The length of the CDR3 is 12 residues. Trimming removed 1 base at V and 11 bases at J, with 9 bases between. Germline assignment: CDR1 SGHRS and CDR2 YFSETQ. For the CDR3, the DNA is TGCGCCAGCAGCTTGCCTAGTGATGAGCTGTTTTTT. It is translated as CASSLPSDELFF.

The rearrangement joins TRBV4-1 to TRBJ2-2; 10 bases are a match to TRBD2. Germline values: CDR1 MGHRA, CDR2 YSYEKL. V dropped 1 base and J dropped 6; count of bases not matched to a gene: 5. The CDR3 runs 16 residues. The CDR3 DNA is TGCGCCAGCAGCCAAGGTCAGCGGGGGGGCTCCGGGGAGCTGTTTTTT. The encoded protein is CASSQGQRGGSGELFF.

V and J are TRBV19 and TRBJ1-1, with TRBD1 as a possible D gene (6 bases). CDR1 is LNHDA, CDR2 SQIVND, per germline (reference sequence). Trimming removed 5 bases from V and 5 bases from J, with 18 bases in between. The CDR3 sequence is 15 residues long. Here the CDR3 DNA reads TGTGCCAGTAGTTGGTTCGACAGGCCGGGGACTGAAGCTTTCTTT. This codes for CASSWFDRPGTEAFF.